Listed here is a single T cell receptor beta chain. The data were taken from a study of shared clonotypes between healthy human individuals. Looking at the study overall: Every donor yielded three CD4 naive, three CD4 memory, two CD8 naive and one CD8 memory plate.

Repertoires were generated with immunoSEQ multiplex PCR, while TCRdb's copy carries only in-frame clones and drops some. Of roughly 700,000 clones in the sample, about 74% were seen once. The germline V gene has CDR1 MNHNS and CDR2 SASEGT. The CDR3 sequence is 12 residues long. V lost 2 bases to trimming and J lost 10 bases, with 11 bases between them. The chain carries TRBV6-1 and TRBJ1-1; D is undetermined. Sequenced sample: memory CD4+ T cells sorted from blood. As to subset: CD45RA-negative fraction. The receptor was isolated from a young woman in good health. CDR3 sequence (DNA): TGTGCCAGCAGTGAATCAAGGGTCGTAGCTTTCTTT. It is translated as CASSESRVVAFF.